The rows below give T cell receptor beta chains drawn from one sample of a study of cytomegalovirus exposure and HLA in healthy donors. The assay was immunoSEQ multiplex PCR, and TCRdb's table has in-frame clones only and misses some. This sample has approximately 170,000 clones, with roughly 81% found just once. The specimen sequenced was PBMCs. The receptors come from a man aged 25 to 40 in good health and CMV-seropositive. The CDR3 runs from the conserved cysteine through the conserved F or W. D genes are given only for firm matches. Clone size is given for some rows only: seen once, a few or many times, or a class if the clone is expanded.

>.|TRBV2|TRBJ1-5|.
CASSQQGRSQPQHF
TGTGCCAGCTCCCAGCAGGGGAGATCCCAGCCCCAGCATTTT
>TRBD2|TRBV25-1|TRBJ2-3|.
CASSDGTSGLTDTQYF
TGTGCCAGCAGTGACGGAACTAGCGGCCTCACAGATACGCAGTATTTT
>TRBD2|TRBV7-2|TRBJ2-5|.
CASSSTSGAYQETQYF
TGTGCCAGCAGCTCTACTAGCGGAGCGTACCAAGAGACCCAGTACTTC
>TRBD1|TRBV7-9|TRBJ1-1|.
CASSLQGEYTEAFF
TGTGCCAGCAGCTTACAGGGGGAATACACTGAAGCTTTCTTT
>TRBD1|TRBV2|TRBJ2-2|.
CASRDRGLTGELFF
TGTGCCAGCCGGGACAGGGGGTTGACCGGGGAGCTGTTTTTT
>.|TRBV6-6|TRBJ1-2|.
CASRMGADGYTF
TGTGCCAGCAGAATGGGGGCTGACGGCTACACCTTC
>.|TRBV19|TRBJ1-2|.
CASSMGARQSNYGYTF
TGTGCCAGTAGTATGGGTGCGCGACAGTCTAACTATGGCTACACCTTC
>TRBD2|TRBV4-3|TRBJ2-1|few
CASSPLGLAGVNEQFF
TGCGCCAGCAGCCCCCTGGGACTAGCGGGTGTCAATGAGCAGTTCTTC
>TRBD1|TRBV7-9|TRBJ1-4|.
CASSSGQPGEKLFF
TGTGCCAGCAGCTCGGGACAGCCGGGGGAAAAACTGTTTTTT
>TRBD1|TRBV7-9|TRBJ2-6|.
CASSVRDRTTSGANVLTF
TGTGCCAGCAGCGTCCGGGACAGGACTACCTCTGGGGCCAACGTCCTGACTTTC
>.|TRBV7-8|TRBJ2-7|.
CASSPSGHYEQYF
TGTGCCAGCAGCCCGTCAGGGCACTACGAGCAGTACTTC
>TRBD1|TRBV19|TRBJ1-5|.
CASSTWDSGNQPQHF
TGTGCCAGTAGTACCTGGGACAGCGGCAATCAGCCCCAGCATTTT
>TRBD1|TRBV28|TRBJ1-2|.
CASSTGGQGHYGYTF
TGTGCCAGCTCCACGGGGGGACAGGGGCACTATGGCTACACCTTC
>.|TRBV11-3|TRBJ1-1|.
CASSRGTGVSTEAFF
TGTGCCAGCAGCAGAGGGACGGGGGTTAGCACTGAAGCTTTCTTT
>TRBD2|TRBV30|TRBJ2-7|.
CAWSVGGGGWVTF
TGTGCCTGGAGTGTAGGTGGCGGGGGTTGGGTGACCTTC
>.|TRBV19|TRBJ1-3|.
CASKWTSGFSGNTIYF
TGTGCCAGTAAATGGACTTCGGGATTCTCTGGAAACACCATATATTTT
>TRBD1|TRBV5-1|TRBJ1-1|.
CASSPLTGGRGTEAFF
TGCGCCAGCAGCCCGCTGACAGGGGGCCGTGGCACTGAAGCTTTCTTT
>TRBD1|TRBV15|TRBJ2-2|.
CATSTQGHTGELFF
TGTGCCACCAGCACACAGGGGCACACCGGGGAGCTGTTTTTT
>.|TRBV11-2|TRBJ2-7|.
CASSLGSGGEQYF
TGTGCCAGCAGCTTAGGGTCCGGAGGCGAGCAGTACTTC
>TRBD2|TRBV7-2|TRBJ2-7|.
CASSSSTSGRTHSYEQYF
TGTGCCAGCAGCTCGTCGACTAGCGGGAGGACCCACTCCTACGAGCAGTACTTC
>.|TRBV5-6|TRBJ1-1|.
CASSLPGYSNTEAFF
TGTGCCAGCAGCTTGCCAGGATACTCGAACACTGAAGCTTTCTTT
>.|TRBV5-6|TRBJ1-5|.
CASSSGGPNQPQHF
TGTGCCAGCAGCTCTGGTGGGCCCAATCAGCCCCAGCATTTT
>.|TRBV10-3|TRBJ1-1|few
CAIREGLTNTEAFF
TGTGCCATCAGGGAGGGACTGACGAACACTGAAGCTTTCTTT
>.|TRBV7-9|TRBJ2-5|.
CSSTGGGLAPNF
TGTTCCAGCACTGGGGGGGGGCTAGCTCCCAACTTC
>.|TRBV29-1|TRBJ2-1|once
CSVSARLGTSGSYNEQFF
TGCAGCGTATCCGCGAGGCTGGGGACATCGGGCTCCTACAATGAGCAGTTCTTC
>TRBD2|TRBV9|TRBJ2-7|.
CASSVGAGVTYEQYF
TGTGCCAGCAGCGTAGGCGCGGGAGTAACCTACGAGCAGTACTTC
>.|TRBV7-9|TRBJ2-5|.
CASSLQVYREQETQYF
TGTGCCAGCAGTCTCCAGGTTTACAGAGAACAAGAGACCCAGTACTTC
>.|TRBV5-8|TRBJ1-2|.
CASSLRQPGGGYTF
TGTGCCAGCAGCTTGCGACAGCCTGGCGGTGGCTACACCTTC
>TRBD2|TRBV5-1|TRBJ2-3|.
CASTRGLAGDYTDTQYF
TGCGCCAGCACACGGGGACTAGCGGGGGATTACACAGATACGCAGTATTTT
>.|TRBV6-5|TRBJ2-2|.
CASSYPSGELFF
TGTGCCAGCAGTTACCCCTCCGGGGAGCTGTTTTTT
>.|TRBV6-5|TRBJ2-1|.
CASSYSGLPYNEQFF
TGTGCCAGCAGTTACTCGGGGCTACCTTACAATGAGCAGTTCTTC
>TRBD1|TRBV29-1|TRBJ2-3|.
CSATRDRRIEYF
TGCAGCGCGACGAGGGACAGGAGGATAGAGTATTTT
>TRBD2|TRBV7-9|TRBJ2-5|.
CASSPRGGEQTQYF
TGTGCCAGCAGCCCACGCGGGGGGGAGCAGACCCAGTACTTC
>.|TRBV14|TRBJ2-1|.
CASSFGDEQFF
TGTGCCAGCAGCTTTGGAGATGAGCAGTTCTTC
>.|TRBV18|TRBJ2-1|.
CASSRTHGLSNEQFF
TGTGCCAGCTCACGGACACACGGGCTTTCCAATGAGCAGTTCTTC
>.|TRBV7-2|TRBJ1-1|.
CASSLMGALGGTEAFF
TGTGCCAGCAGCTTAATGGGCGCTCTGGGAGGAACTGAAGCTTTCTTT
>TRBD1|TRBV2|TRBJ2-7|.
CASRDRVLHEQYF
TGTGCCAGCAGGGACAGGGTTTTACACGAGCAGTACTTC
>.|TRBV4-1|TRBJ2-3|few
CASSQGRWGADTQYF
TGCGCCAGCAGCCAGGGGCGATGGGGCGCAGATACGCAGTATTTT
>TRBD2|TRBV28|TRBJ2-7|.
CASSRSGGPSYEQYF
TGTGCCAGCAGTCGGAGCGGGGGCCCGAGCTACGAGCAGTACTTC
>.|TRBV7-9|TRBJ2-1|.
CASSLDGGSYNEQFF
TGTGCCAGCAGCTTAGATGGCGGATCCTACAATGAGCAGTTCTTC
>.|TRBV21-1|TRBJ1-5|.
CASSKETGLGNQPQHF
TGTGCCAGCAGCAAAGAGACAGGGTTGGGCAATCAGCCCCAGCATTTT
>.|TRBV9|TRBJ1-2|.
CASSGHRDANYGYTF
TGTGCCAGCAGCGGACACAGGGATGCGAACTATGGCTACACCTTC
>TRBD2|TRBV7-2|TRBJ2-2|.
CASSFRASGISSNTGELFF
TGTGCCAGCAGCTTTCGGGCTAGCGGAATTTCTTCGAACACCGGGGAGCTGTTTTTT
>TRBD2|TRBV29-1|TRBJ2-1|few
CSVDRWEGPYNEQFF
TGCAGCGTTGACCGGTGGGAGGGCCCTTACAATGAGCAGTTCTTC
>TRBD1|TRBV7-2|TRBJ1-6|.
CASQDRVIRYNSPLHF
TGTGCCAGCCAGGACAGGGTAATCCGTTATAATTCACCCCTCCACTTT
>.|TRBV7-9|TRBJ2-7|.
CSSSITMYEQYF
TGTTCCAGCAGCATAACTATGTACGAGCAGTACTTC
>.|TRBV9|TRBJ2-1|.
CASSVRAVGEQFF
TGTGCCAGCAGCGTACGCGCGGTTGGGGAGCAGTTCTTC
>.|TRBV27|TRBJ1-1|.
CASSFTGQMNTEAFF
TGTGCCAGCAGTTTCACCGGACAGATGAACACTGAAGCTTTCTTT
>.|TRBV14|TRBJ1-2|.
CASSQGVGGLYGYTF
TGTGCCAGCAGCCAAGGGGTTGGGGGACTCTATGGCTACACCTTC
>.|TRBV5-8|TRBJ2-1|.
CASSLVARVYNEQFF
TGTGCCAGCAGCTTGGTAGCGAGAGTCTACAATGAGCAGTTCTTC
>TRBD2|TRBV30|TRBJ2-2|.
CAWSVSRLAATGELFF
TGTGCCTGGAGTGTCTCGAGACTAGCCGCTACCGGGGAGCTGTTTTTT
>.|TRBV5-4|TRBJ1-1|once
CASSYPTGNTEAFF
TGTGCCAGCAGCTACCCTACAGGGAACACTGAAGCTTTCTTT
>.|TRBV5-6|TRBJ1-2|few
CASKPGGLGYTF
TGTGCCAGCAAGCCGGGGGGTTTGGGCTACACCTTC
>.|TRBV5-3|TRBJ2-3|.
CARSLRGLPQYF
TGTGCCAGAAGCTTGCGGGGACTGCCGCAGTATTTT
>.|TRBV6-6|TRBJ1-2|.
CASSYSNSPYGYTF
TGTGCCAGCAGTTACTCGAACAGTCCGTATGGCTACACCTTC